Shown below are 27 T cell receptor beta chains from a single sample sequenced in a study of shared T cell receptors in the human thymus. Clones were read by immunoSEQ multiplex PCR, and TCRdb kept only the in-frame ones, dropping some. Of around 68,000 clones in the sample, roughly 96% were seen once. Sequencing was performed on thymocytes. The receptors originated from a human donor.

V is TRBV7-6 and J is TRBJ2-6; 7 nucleotides agree with TRBD1. CDR3 length equals 16 residues. From germline, CDR1 is SGHVS and CDR2 FNYEAQ. V shed 1 base, J shed 3 bases, and the junction held 3 bases outside the gene matches. This chain's CDR3 is CASSLVGDSGANVLTF. The CDR3 DNA is TGTGCCAGCAGCTTAGTGGGGGACAGTGGGGCCAACGTCCTGACTTTC.

This sequence joins TRBV7-3 and TRBJ2-2, with D maybe TRBD2 (5 bases). Trimming left V 0 bases short and J 6 bases short, with 14 bases between. Per the germline V gene, CDR1 is SGHTA and CDR2 is FQGTGA. The CDR3 extends over 16 amino acids. The CDR3 loop is CASSLTTASLPGELFF. The CDR3, as DNA: TGTGCCAGCAGCTTAACTACGGCTAGCTTGCCCGGGGAGCTGTTTTTT.

V usage is TRBV13 and J usage is TRBJ2-3, with D maybe TRBD1 (5 bases). V shed 3 bases and J shed 1 base, with 11 bases lying between them. The CDR3 has 15 amino acids. CDR1 and CDR2 from the germline V gene are PRHDT and FYEKMQ (reference sequence). DNA for the CDR3: TGTGCCAGCAGCTTTAGGCAGGGCGGCACAGATACGCAGTATTTT. Translating gives CASSFRQGGTDTQYF.

This chain connects TRBV7-2 to TRBJ1-5, with unresolved D. This CDR3 contains 13 residues. The V end lost 5 bases, the J end lost 16 bases, and 21 bases lay between the germline ends. The germline V gene has CDR1 SGHTA and CDR2 FQGNSA. The CDR3 region has the DNA TGTGCCAGCAGCCTTCGTGTTAGCCCTCCCAGACATTTT. Translating gives CASSLRVSPPRHF.

V is TRBV19 and J is TRBJ2-6; weak D call: TRBD1 (5 bases). The V and J ends lost 5 bases and 2 bases respectively, with 10 bases between them. This CDR3 region has 15 residues. CDR1 and CDR2 from the germline V gene are LNHDA and SQIVND (reference sequence). CDR3: CASSFAGPGANVLTF. Here the CDR3 DNA reads TGTGCCAGTAGTTTCGCAGGGCCTGGGGCCAACGTCCTGACTTTC.

This rearrangement joins TRBV10-1 to TRBJ1-1; D ambiguous. The CDR3 contains 13 residues. Per the germline V gene, CDR1 is WNHNN and CDR2 is SYGVQD (reference sequence). V was trimmed by 5 bases and J by 4 bases, leaving 11 bases between them. CDR3 sequence (DNA): TGCGCCAGCAGTATAACGTTGAGCACTGAAGCTTTCTTT. This translates into CASSITLSTEAFF.

The V and J genes are TRBV5-4 and TRBJ2-3, with D possibly matching TRBD2 (6 bases). The germline V and J ends were trimmed by 2 bases and 6 bases, with 16 bases remaining between them. The length of the CDR3 is 15 residues. Germline loops: CDR1 SGHNT, CDR2 YYREEE (reference sequence). The CDR3 DNA reads as TGTGCCAGCAGCTTTACGGCCAGGAGCGGGGATACGCAGTATTTT. It yields the protein CASSFTARSGDTQYF. The entire variable domain, with the rest obtained from reference TRBV5-4 and TRBJ2-3, is as follows: ETGVTQSPTHLIKTRGQQVTLRCSSQSGHNTVSWYQQALGQGPQFIFQYYREEENGRGNFPPRFSGLQFPNYSSELNVNALELDDSALYLCASSFTARSGDTQYFGPGTRLTVL.

This chain connects TRBV19 to TRBJ1-3; D may be TRBD1 (5 bases). This CDR3 comprises 14 residues. Per germline, CDR1 LNHDA and CDR2 SQIVND (reference sequence). The V and J ends lost 7 bases and 0 bases respectively, with 10 bases between them. The CDR3 sequence is CASNLDNSGNTIYF. In nucleotides, the CDR3 is TGTGCCAGTAACTTGGACAACTCTGGAAACACCATATATTTT.

The genes are TRBV9 and TRBJ2-1, with D perhaps being TRBD1 or TRBD2 (5 bases each). Deletions cut 2 bases from V and 4 bases from J, with 10 bases between. The CDR3 consists of 14 residues. Germline CDR1 SGDLS, CDR2 YYNGEE. CDR3 in DNA: TGTGCCAGCAGCGTCGGGGCCCCATACAATGAGCAGTTCTTC. This gives the protein CASSVGAPYNEQFF.

The V and J genes are TRBV9 and TRBJ1-2; D unresolved. Trimming cost V 0 bases and J 8 bases, with 8 bases left between them. CDR1 and CDR2 from the germline V gene are SGDLS and YYNGEE. This CDR3 spans 12 amino acids. The DNA for the CDR3 is TGTGCCAGCAGCGTAGCCAGGCGAGGCTACACCTTC. Translated, it gives CASSVARRGYTF.

The gene calls are TRBV6-1 and TRBJ2-7; 7 nucleotides agree with TRBD2. Looked up from germline, CDR1 is MNHNS and CDR2 is SASEGT. The CDR3 contains 17 residues. With V trimmed by 2 bases and J by 6 bases, 16 bases remained unmatched. The chain's CDR3 is CASSEIGGGGYASEQYF. The CDR3 DNA reads as TGTGCCAGCAGTGAAATCGGCGGGGGAGGGTACGCTAGCGAGCAGTACTTC.

The rearrangement uses TRBV6-1 and TRBJ2-4, with D uncertain. Between the trimmed V and J ends, which lost 8 bases and 2 bases, there was a span of 13 bases. The CDR3 consists of 14 residues. The germline V gene has CDR1 MNHNS and CDR2 SASEGT. CDR3 bases: TGTGCCAGCGTGGGTACAGTATCCAAAAACATTCAGTACTTC. Protein product: CASVGTVSKNIQYF.

The count of this clone is one. The rearrangement uses TRBV7-6 and TRBJ2-5; D not certain. The germline V and J ends were trimmed by 3 bases and 5 bases, with 13 bases remaining between them. Germline CDR1 is SGHVS and CDR2 is FNYEAQ. The CDR3 totals 14 residues. The CDR3 is CASSFSEPGETQYF. The CDR3 DNA sequence: TGTGCCAGCAGCTTCAGCGAGCCCGGGGAGACCCAGTACTTC.

The chain has TRBV7-2 and TRBJ2-1; 8 bases are a match to TRBD2. The trim removed 5 bases at V and 10 bases at J, leaving 4 bases unmatched. CDR1 and CDR2 (germline): SGHTA, FQGNSA. The CDR3 runs to 12 residues. The CDR3: CASSIIAGEQFF. CDR3 nucleotides: TGTGCCAGCAGCATCATAGCGGGAGAGCAGTTCTTC. Filled out from reference TRBV7-2 and TRBJ2-1, the complete variable domain reads GAGVSQSPSNKVTEKGKDVELRCDPISGHTALYWYRQSLGQGLEFLIYFQGNSAPDKSGLPSDRFSAERTGGSVSTLTIQRTQQEDSAVYLCASSIIAGEQFFGPGTRLTVL.

The chain joins TRBV7-9 to TRBJ2-1, with 8 positions matching TRBD1. CDR3 length: 17 residues. Trimming cost V 5 bases and J 7 bases; bases outside gene matches: 16. Germline V gene sequence: CDR1 SEHNR, CDR2 FQNEAQ (reference sequence). CDR3 in amino acids: CASSTNPTGDHGNEQFF. CDR3 coding DNA: TGTGCCAGCAGCACAAACCCGACAGGGGATCATGGGAATGAGCAGTTCTTC.

The V and J genes are TRBV19 and TRBJ2-1; 9 nucleotides align to TRBD2. Germline assignment: CDR1 LNHDA and CDR2 SQIVND (reference sequence). J lost 5 bases, V lost 1 base, and 3 bases had no gene match. This CDR3 comprises 15 residues. CDR3 nucleotide sequence: TGTGCCAGTAGTATAGGTAGCGGGGGACACAATGAGCAGTTCTTC. Protein product: CASSIGSGGHNEQFF. The full variable domain, in which reference TRBV19 and TRBJ2-1 provide the parts outside the CDR3, is DGGITQSPKYLFRKEGQNVTLSCEQNLNHDAMYWYRQDPGQGLRLIYYSQIVNDFQKGDIAEGYSVSREKKESFPLTVTSAQKNPTAFYLCASSIGSGGHNEQFFGPGTRLTVL.

The V gene is TRBV14, the J gene TRBJ1-4, with D uncertain. Germline-derived CDR1 and CDR2 are SGHDN and FVKESK. V lost 0 bases and J lost 7, with 9 bases in between. This CDR3 is 14 amino acids long. The CDR3 bases are TGTGCCAGCAGCCAAGAGGGGAAGCGTGAAAAACTGTTTTTT. As protein: CASSQEGKREKLFF.

This chain links TRBV5-1 with TRBJ2-7; D tentatively fits TRBD1 or TRBD2 (5 bases each). V was trimmed by 6 bases and J by 3 bases, leaving 16 bases between them. CDR1 is SGHRS and CDR2 is YFSETQ in the germline V gene. This CDR3 contains 14 residues. CDR3 nucleotides: TGCGCCAGCAACGAGGGACGGGACCACTACGAGCAGTACTTC. Its protein product is CASNEGRDHYEQYF.

This chain links TRBV18 with TRBJ2-2; D could derive from TRBD1 or TRBD2 (5 bases each). Trimming pared 3 bases from V and 0 bases from J, leaving 20 bases between. Germline V gene data show CDR1 as KGHSH and CDR2 as LQKENI. The CDR3 is 19 residues long. CDR3 bases: TGTGCCAGCTCACCGAACCGGTCTACAGGAGGCGCGAACACCGGGGAGCTGTTTTTT. It is translated as CASSPNRSTGGANTGELFF.

The genes are TRBV29-1 and TRBJ2-7; D may correspond to TRBD1 or TRBD2 (5 bases each). CDR3 length equals 12 residues. CDR1 and CDR2 from the germline V gene are SQVTM and ANQGSEA. Trimming stripped 2 bases from V and 3 bases from J, with 8 bases between. CDR3 in amino acids: CSVEWGNYEQYF. The CDR3 DNA is TGCAGCGTTGAATGGGGGAACTACGAGCAGTACTTC.

V and J are TRBV5-8 and TRBJ1-2, with D uncertain. The CDR3 extends over 18 amino acids. Germline CDR1 is SGHTS and CDR2 is YDEGEE. V dropped 0 bases and J dropped 1 base, with 19 bases sitting between them. The DNA for the CDR3 is TGTGCCAGCAGCTTGGTCGGCAGACGATTTACCTTTAACTATGGCTACACCTTC. Translation gives CASSLVGRRFTFNYGYTF. Drawing the rest from reference TRBV5-8 and TRBJ1-2, the complete variable domain is EAGVTQSPTHLIKTRGQQATLRCSPISGHTSVYWYQQALGLGLQFLLWYDEGEERNRGNFPPRFSGRQFPNYSSELNVNALELEDSALYLCASSLVGRRFTFNYGYTFGSGTRLTVV.

This chain uses TRBV2 with TRBJ2-1, with TRBD1 identical over 8 bases. In germline, CDR1 is SNHLY, CDR2 FYNNEI. The CDR3 is made up of 13 amino acids. In DNA form, the CDR3 reads TGTGCAGTTACAGGGGGCTCCTACAATGAGCAGTTCTTC. Its protein is CAVTGGSYNEQFF.

This clone was recorded once. The chain combines TRBV7-9 with TRBJ1-2; D remains ambiguous. Germline-derived CDR1 and CDR2 are SEHNR and FQNEAQ (reference sequence). The CDR3 loop spans 17 amino acids. Trimming cost V 5 bases and J 1 base, with 20 bases left between them. CDR3 amino acids: CASSPPSPFDINYGYTF. CDR3 bases: TGTGCCAGCAGCCCACCCAGTCCGTTCGATATTAACTATGGCTACACCTTC.

The gene calls are TRBV18 and TRBJ2-4; D possibly matches TRBD1 or TRBD2 (5 bases each). V gave up 6 bases and J gave up 0 bases, with 27 bases separating them. The CDR3 length is 20 residues. From germline, CDR1 is KGHSH and CDR2 LQKENI. The CDR3 reads CASSSIRRDVAHIAKNIQYF. CDR3 nucleotide sequence: TGTGCCAGCTCGTCCATTAGAAGGGACGTGGCCCATATAGCCAAAAACATTCAGTACTTC.

This chain joins TRBV7-6 and TRBJ2-2, with a possible D match to TRBD1 (5 bases). The V end was cut by 2 bases, the J end by 3 bases, with 10 bases between. The V gene's germline CDR1 is SGHVS and CDR2 FNYEAQ. CDR3 length: 15 residues. This CDR3 is CASSLSVGDTGELFF. CDR3 bases: TGTGCCAGCAGCTTATCGGTAGGGGACACCGGGGAGCTGTTTTTT.

This rearrangement joins TRBV5-4 to TRBJ2-7, with TRBD1 as a possible D gene (6 bases). V was pared by 0 bases and J by 5 bases, with 24 bases between. The CDR3 consists of 18 residues. Germline V lookup: CDR1 SGHNT, CDR2 YYREEE (reference sequence). CDR3 bases: TGTGCCAGCAGCTTGGCCTTTACTCAAACAGGGATTAACAACGAGCAGTACTTC. Translated, it gives CASSLAFTQTGINNEQYF. The full variable domain, its missing parts supplied by reference TRBV5-4 and TRBJ2-7, is ETGVTQSPTHLIKTRGQQVTLRCSSQSGHNTVSWYQQALGQGPQFIFQYYREEENGRGNFPPRFSGLQFPNYSSELNVNALELDDSALYLCASSLAFTQTGINNEQYFGPGTRLTVT.

CDR3 region: CASSLSTDYSALRAFF. The CDR3, as DNA: TGTGCCAGCAGTTTGTCAACAGACTACAGTGCGTTGAGGGCTTTCTTT. V is TRBV28 and J is TRBJ1-1; no clear D. V was shortened by 3 bases and J by 11 bases, with 25 bases between the two germline ends. The length of the CDR3 is 16 residues. CDR1 MDHEN and CDR2 SYDVKM come from the germline V gene.